Given below is one TCR beta chain in context. The antigen is not known. These data come from a study of response to subunit inactivated influenza vaccine. Overall study results and limits: The authors suggested that few new T cells are recruited per seasonal influenza vaccination.

TCRdb redid the calling of the RT-PCR reads with MiXCR, one entry per CDR3 protein. The table includes more than 450,000 distinct CDR3 sequences, about 10% detected once. This CDR3 is 16 amino acids long. Germline loops: CDR1 MNHEY, CDR2 SVGAGI. The trim removed 2 bases at V and 2 bases at J, leaving 4 bases unmatched. The same sample was also studied in work on T cells expressing NK-cell markers. From that paper: The TCR beta cDNA came from 5'RACE template switching with UMIs.

The clonotype originates from a man between 50 and 59 years old who received an inactivated influenza vaccine. The sample consisted of PBMCs from blood, taken on the day of vaccination. The chain employs TRBV6-5 and TRBJ1-2, with 11 bases lining up with TRBD1. CDR3 nucleotide sequence: TGTGCCAGCAGTTACCCCCGGACAGGGGGCAACTATGGCTACACCTTC. Protein product: CASSYPRTGGNYGYTF.